This entry features one TCR beta chain sequence. The CDR3 runs to 13 residues. The ends were cut back, 0 bases at V and 9 bases at J, with 12 bases in the middle. The germline V gene has CDR1 GTSNPN and CDR2 SVGIG (reference sequence). The entry originates in a study of blood T cell repertoires in COVID-19. Background on the study: Italy, Spain and the United States were the sources of the convalescent and acute COVID-19 samples. PBMCs, B-cell-depleted T cells, or T cells were the source of the cDNA or gDNA that made up the material.

Original handling: Reference gene primers were amplified, and this amplification served to estimate nucleated cell counts. Assay: immunoSEQ multiplex PCR; the TCRdb copy retains only in-frame clones and omits some. V and J calls and clone size are given by that table; D and trimming were obtained from the DNA. The profile shows approximately 78,000 clones, approximately 93% of them singletons. The TCR sequence derives from a man in his forties or fifties with COVID-19, enrolled during active disease. Sequencing was carried out using peripheral blood. The rearrangement uses TRBV30 and TRBJ2-1; no reliable D call. CDR3 sequence (DNA): TGTGCCTGGAGTGTGCTCCTTCCCAGTGAGCAGTTCTTC. Translating gives CAWSVLLPSEQFF. The complete variable domain, with remaining parts taken from reference TRBV30 and TRBJ2-1, reads SQTIHQWPATLVQPVGSPLSLECTVEGTSNPNLYWYRQAAGRGLQLLFYSVGIGQISSEVPQNLSASRPQDRQFILSSKKLLLSDSGFYLCAWSVLLPSEQFFGPGTRLTVL.